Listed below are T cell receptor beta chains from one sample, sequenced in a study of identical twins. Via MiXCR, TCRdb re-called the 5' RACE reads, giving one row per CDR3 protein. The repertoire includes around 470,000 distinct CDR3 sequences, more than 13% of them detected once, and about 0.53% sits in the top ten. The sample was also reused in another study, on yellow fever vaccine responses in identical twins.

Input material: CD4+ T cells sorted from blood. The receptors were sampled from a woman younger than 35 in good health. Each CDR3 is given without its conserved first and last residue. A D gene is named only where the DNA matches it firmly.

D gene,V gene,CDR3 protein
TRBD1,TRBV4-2,ASSPTLGQAGTDTQY
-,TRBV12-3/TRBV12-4,ASSFNRESSYEQY
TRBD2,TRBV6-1,ASRPLAENTGELF
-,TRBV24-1,ATSEHGTYRTDTQY
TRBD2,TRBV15,ATSREPSGDNEQF
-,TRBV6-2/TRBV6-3,ASTLARSGANVLT
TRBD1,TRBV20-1,SASPGTGIETQY
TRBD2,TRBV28,ASSSSGGVTGELF
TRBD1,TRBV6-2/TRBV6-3,ASRPTGRYNEQF
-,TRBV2,ASEQDWGREHEQY
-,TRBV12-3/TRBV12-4,ASNPGGKIYEQF
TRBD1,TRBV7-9,ASSQGQGEKQY
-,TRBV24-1,ATSDYGGADSYNEQF
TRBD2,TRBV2,ASGLAENTGELF
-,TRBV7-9,ASSSGGANEQF
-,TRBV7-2,ASSLTWGANEQF
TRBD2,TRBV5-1,ASSRTSGSETQY
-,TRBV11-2,ASSAGEAGEETQY
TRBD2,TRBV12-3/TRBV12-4,ASRLAGGNEQF
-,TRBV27,ASSLKLSYEQY
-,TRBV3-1,ASSQKGGSYNEQF
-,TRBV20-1,SARGAPGGNQETQY
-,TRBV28,ASSLREKY
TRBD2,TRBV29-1,SVEVGRSGRAADTQY
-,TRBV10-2,ASSRGLGRAEAF
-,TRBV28,ASSEGQGGPNYGYT
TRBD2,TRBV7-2,ASSREFYGLAAKNIQY
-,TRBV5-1,ASSLGHLMNTEAF
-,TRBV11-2,ASSRRRGGTDTQY
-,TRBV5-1,ASSLRGVSYNEQF
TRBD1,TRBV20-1,SARVETGKYNEQF
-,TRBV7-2,ASSRGGGGAYNEQF
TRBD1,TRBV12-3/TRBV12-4,ASSPSRDSSYNEQF
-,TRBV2,ASSERVGTEAF
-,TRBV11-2,ASSPVLGDTQY
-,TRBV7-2,ASSGGVNYGYT
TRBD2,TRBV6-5,ASSSGTRRYNEQF
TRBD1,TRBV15,ATSRLDRGVGIQY
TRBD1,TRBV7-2,ASSSQTGGYEQY
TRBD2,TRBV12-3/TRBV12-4,ASRPLAGEGY
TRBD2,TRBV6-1,ASSEVGGPYNEQF
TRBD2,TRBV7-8,ASSSGLDNEQF
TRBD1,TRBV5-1,ASSSAPTGGTEAF